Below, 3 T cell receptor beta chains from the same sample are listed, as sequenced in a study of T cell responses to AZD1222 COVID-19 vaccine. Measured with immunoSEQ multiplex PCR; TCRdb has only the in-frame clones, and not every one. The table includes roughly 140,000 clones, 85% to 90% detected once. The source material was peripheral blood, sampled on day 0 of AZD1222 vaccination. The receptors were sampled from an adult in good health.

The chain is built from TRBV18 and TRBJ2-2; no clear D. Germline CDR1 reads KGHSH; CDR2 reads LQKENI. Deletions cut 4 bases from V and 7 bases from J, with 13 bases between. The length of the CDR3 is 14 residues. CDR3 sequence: CASSRTPTSGELFF. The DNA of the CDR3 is TGTGCCAGCTCACGCACCCCAACCAGCGGGGAGCTGTTTTTT.

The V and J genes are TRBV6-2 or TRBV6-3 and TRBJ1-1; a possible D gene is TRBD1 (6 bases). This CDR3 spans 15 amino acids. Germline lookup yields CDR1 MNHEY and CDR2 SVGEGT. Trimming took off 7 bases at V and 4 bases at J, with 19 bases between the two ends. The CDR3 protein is CASNPGAGAFTEAFF. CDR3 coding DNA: TGTGCCAGCAACCCCGGGGCAGGGGCGTTCACTGAAGCTTTCTTT.

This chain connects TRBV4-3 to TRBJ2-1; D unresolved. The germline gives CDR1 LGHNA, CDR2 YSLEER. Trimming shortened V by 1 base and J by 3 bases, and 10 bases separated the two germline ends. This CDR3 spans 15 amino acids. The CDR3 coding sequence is TGCGCCAGCAGCCAAGTGCTAGAAATCTACAATGAGCAGTTCTTC. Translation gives CASSQVLEIYNEQFF.